This TCR beta chain is from a study of shared clonotypes between healthy human individuals. For the study at large: Those who served as donors were a couple of women and a few men between the ages of 18 and 49. Study-level points and caveats: Between a few donors, naive CD4 clonotypes were shared at a level of around 4.9%.

Germline CDR1 and CDR2: SEHNR and FQNEAQ (reference sequence). There are 15 residues in the CDR3. V was trimmed by 3 bases and J by 0 bases, leaving 11 bases between them. The donors, all of them Caucasian adults, lived in Nashville, Tennessee. A CD45RA-negative memory subset and a CD45RA+ naive subset were separated from the CD4+ cells. TCRdb's table, derived via immunoSEQ multiplex PCR, lists solely in-frame clones and lacks some. The sample comprises hundreds of thousands of clones, 73% of which are singletons, and roughly a tenth rests with the top ten. This clone counts as medium-sized. Its cognate antigen is unknown.

The chain has TRBV7-9 and TRBJ1-1; D unresolved. The sequence derives from a young man in good health. Input material: memory CD4+ T cells sorted from blood. Subset: CD45RA-negative fraction. This chain's CDR3 is CASSLWVLVNTEAFF. The DNA for the CDR3 is TGTGCCAGCAGCTTGTGGGTTTTGGTGAACACTGAAGCTTTCTTT.